One sample yielded the 25 T cell receptor beta chains listed below, sequenced in a study of blood T cell repertoires in COVID-19. Sequencing used immunoSEQ multiplex PCR; TCRdb keeps in-frame clones, though not all of them. The sample lists some 220,000 clones, 85% to 90% occurring once. The sequenced sample consisted of PBMCs or T cells enriched from blood (not recorded which). These receptors all come from a woman aged 18 to 35 in a cohort exposed to, infected with or recovered from COVID-19 (not recorded which).

V usage is TRBV14 and J usage is TRBJ2-1, with TRBD1 as a possible D gene (5 bases). CDR1 and CDR2 from the germline V gene are SGHDN and FVKESK. Trimming took 1 base from V and 8 from J, leaving 18 bases between them. The CDR3 loop spans 16 amino acids. CDR3 protein: CASSQADSAILDEQFF. CDR3 coding DNA: TGTGCCAGCAGCCAAGCAGACAGCGCGATTTTGGATGAGCAGTTCTTC.

The chain joins TRBV9 to TRBJ1-6; D is unresolved. V gave up 4 bases and J gave up 9 bases, with 17 bases separating them. The CDR3 is 15 residues long. Germline CDR1 and CDR2: SGDLS and YYNGEE. The CDR3 sequence is CASSLTPSGVSPLHF. The CDR3 region has the DNA TGTGCCAGCAGCCTCACTCCCAGCGGGGTTTCACCCCTCCACTTT.

The V and J genes are TRBV28 and TRBJ2-2, with 9 bases that match TRBD1. Trimming cost V 6 bases and J 4 bases; bases outside gene matches: 3. The CDR3 covers 14 residues. Germline V gene lookup returns CDR1 MDHEN and CDR2 SYDVKM. This CDR3 reads CASSSTGGTGELFF. The CDR3 coding sequence is TGTGCCAGCAGCTCGACAGGGGGCACCGGGGAGCTGTTTTTT. Using reference TRBV28 and TRBJ2-2 for the parts outside the CDR3, the full variable domain is DVKVTQSSRYLVKRTGEKVFLECVQDMDHENMFWYRQDPGLGLRLIYFSYDVKMKEKGDIPEGYSVSREKKERFSLILESASTNQTSMYLCASSSTGGTGELFFGEGSRLTVL.

The DNA for the CDR3 is TGTGCCAGCAGCTCACAGGGGGGCAATCAGCCCCAGCATTTT. Its translation is CASSSQGGNQPQHF. The V and J genes are TRBV7-9 and TRBJ1-5; 8 nucleotides line up with TRBD1. The CDR3 length is 14 residues. V was pared by 4 bases and J by 2 bases, with 1 base of the junction left unmatched. Germline V gene sequence: CDR1 SEHNR, CDR2 FQNEAQ (reference sequence).

The chain recombines TRBV7-9 with TRBJ2-3, with D perhaps matching TRBD2 (6 bases). The CDR3 runs to 14 residues. Trimming left V 3 bases short and J 6 bases short, with 13 bases between. In germline, CDR1 is SEHNR, CDR2 FQNEAQ (reference sequence). CDR3 residues: CASSLDYIGDTQYF. The CDR3 nucleotides read TGTGCCAGCAGCTTGGACTATATAGGGGATACGCAGTATTTT.

This clone was seen at least ten times. J is TRBJ1-4 and V is TRBV3-1 (or the pseudogene TRBV3-2); 9 bases align to TRBD1. Unmatched junction bases numbered 4, after V lost 0 bases and J lost 5 bases. CDR3 length equals 16 residues. Germline V lookup: CDR1 LGHDT, CDR2 YNNKEL (reference sequence). CDR3 coding DNA: TGTGCCAGCAGCCAAGAAACAGGGGGCTTAAATGAAAAACTGTTTTTT. It yields the protein CASSQETGGLNEKLFF.

The V gene is TRBV4-1, the J gene TRBJ2-1; 13 positions agree with TRBD2. The junction had 7 bases not matched to a gene; V was cut back by 4 bases and J by 7 bases. From germline, CDR1 is MGHRA and CDR2 YSYEKL. The CDR3 has 16 amino acids. The CDR3 sequence is CASSPTSGGAENEQFF. The DNA of the CDR3 is TGCGCCAGCAGCCCTACTAGCGGGGGGGCTGAGAATGAGCAGTTCTTC.

This clone has a single count. The rearrangement uses TRBV11-2 and TRBJ2-2; D might be TRBD2 (5 bases). Trimming stripped 6 bases from V and 2 bases from J, with 16 bases between. Germline V gene lookup returns CDR1 SGHAT and CDR2 FQNNGV. The CDR3 totals 16 residues. CDR3 in DNA: TGTGCCAGCAGACTATCTAGGGAGTCAAACACCGGGGAGCTGTTTTTT. Encoded protein: CASRLSRESNTGELFF.

The chain joins TRBV6-2 or TRBV6-3 to TRBJ2-5, with 9 nucleotides matching TRBD2. Germline V CDR1 and CDR2: MNHEY, SVGEGT. V trimming: 6 bases; J trimming: 5 bases; junction bases outside the gene matches: 16. The CDR3 loop spans 17 amino acids. The CDR3 region is CASSLISGSSQGETQYF. The CDR3 DNA follows: TGTGCCAGCAGCCTCATTAGCGGGAGTTCCCAAGGGGAGACCCAGTACTTC.

This chain joins TRBV7-9 and TRBJ1-1; 10 positions match TRBD1. Per germline, CDR1 SEHNR and CDR2 FQNEAQ (reference sequence). V lost 1 base, J lost 3 bases, and 5 bases stayed unmatched. The CDR3 runs 16 residues. In nucleotides, the CDR3 is TGTGCCAGCAGCTTAGGGGACAGGGGTTTCTACACTGAAGCTTTCTTT. Residues: CASSLGDRGFYTEAFF.

The chain is built from TRBV19 and TRBJ1-4; TRBD1 might be the D (5 bases). This CDR3 contains 14 residues. Germline loops: CDR1 LNHDA, CDR2 SQIVND (reference sequence). V was cut by 3 bases and J by 8 bases, with 13 bases left in between. CDR3 region: CASSIQGGGEKLFF. CDR3 in DNA: TGTGCCAGTAGTATTCAGGGAGGAGGAGAAAAACTGTTTTTT.

V is TRBV14 and J is TRBJ1-5, with D unresolved. V shed 2 bases and J shed 9 bases, with 8 bases lying between them. The CDR3 totals 12 residues. Germline CDR1 and CDR2: SGHDN and FVKESK. In DNA form, the CDR3 reads TGTGCCAGCAGCCAAAACCCAGGGCCCCAGCATTTT. Amino acids: CASSQNPGPQHF.

The rearrangement uses TRBV3-1 (or the pseudogene TRBV3-2) and TRBJ1-5; a weak D match, TRBD1 (5 bases). The CDR3 loop spans 16 amino acids. From germline, CDR1 is LGHDT and CDR2 YNNKEL (reference sequence). With 2 bases removed from V and 0 bases from J, the gap between germline ends came to 11 bases. Written as DNA, the CDR3 is TGTGCCAGCAGCCAAACAGGATCGTATAGCAATCAGCCCCAGCATTTT. Protein: CASSQTGSYSNQPQHF.

V gene TRBV6-5 combines with J gene TRBJ1-5, with a possible D match to TRBD1 (5 bases). This CDR3 contains 16 residues. CDR1 and CDR2 from the germline V gene are MNHEY and SVGAGI. Trimming took 4 bases from V and 0 from J, leaving 13 bases between them. The CDR3, as DNA: TGTGCCAGCAGTTCAAAGGCGGGGGGTAGCAATCAGCCCCAGCATTTT. Encoded protein: CASSSKAGGSNQPQHF.

The chain couples TRBV6-5 to TRBJ2-7; D gene ambiguous. CDR1 is MNHEY, CDR2 SVGAGI, per germline. Trimming cost V 0 bases and J 4 bases, with 7 bases left between them. The CDR3 runs 13 residues. CDR3 sequence reads: CASSYSQEYEQYF. DNA for the CDR3: TGTGCCAGCAGTTACTCCCAAGAGTACGAGCAGTACTTC.

This clone was counted ten times or more. The chain has TRBV18 and TRBJ2-1; D is uncertain. With 2 bases removed from V and 7 bases from J, the gap between germline ends came to 9 bases. The CDR3 runs 13 residues. CDR1 is KGHSH, CDR2 LQKENI, per germline. This chain's CDR3 is CASSPSVQNEQFF. The CDR3 region has the DNA TGTGCCAGCTCACCATCCGTACAAAATGAGCAGTTCTTC.

The V and J genes are TRBV27 and TRBJ2-7; 9 bases line up with TRBD2. Trimming cost V 2 bases and J 2 bases; bases outside gene matches: 1. This CDR3 contains 14 residues. Germline CDR1 MNHEY, CDR2 SMNVEV (reference sequence). Here the CDR3 DNA reads TGTGCCAGCAGTTTAGGCGGGGGGGCCTACGAGCAGTACTTC. It translates to CASSLGGGAYEQYF.

The chain carries TRBV3-1 (or the pseudogene TRBV3-2) and TRBJ2-1, with D unclear. V dropped 2 bases and J dropped 5 bases, with 4 bases sitting between them. Germline loops: CDR1 LGHDT, CDR2 YNNKEL (reference sequence). The CDR3 sequence is 12 residues long. The CDR3 DNA reads TGTGCCAGCAGCCAATATGACAATGAGCAGTTCTTC. It codes for CASSQYDNEQFF.

This clone was recorded only once. This chain connects TRBV11-2 to TRBJ2-1; TRBD1 is a possible D gene (6 bases). CDR1 is SGHAT, CDR2 FQNNGV, per germline. V gave up 1 base and J gave up 5 bases, with 9 bases separating them. The CDR3 has 14 residues. CDR3 nucleotides: TGTGCCAGCAGCTTAGTGGGGGCCCACAATGAGCAGTTCTTC. Protein sequence: CASSLVGAHNEQFF.

The rearrangement links TRBV19 to TRBJ1-6, with D possibly being TRBD1 (6 bases). This CDR3 has 17 residues. Trimming shortened V by 1 base and J by 1 base, and 11 bases separated the two germline ends. Germline CDR1 LNHDA, CDR2 SQIVND (reference sequence). CDR3 in amino acids: CASSIAQGRSYNSPLHF. In DNA form, the CDR3 reads TGTGCCAGTAGTATAGCACAGGGTCGGTCCTATAATTCACCCCTCCACTTT.

This sequence joins TRBV6-5 and TRBJ2-5; maybe TRBD1 (6 bases). Germline CDR1 is MNHEY and CDR2 is SVGAGI. V lost 4 bases, J lost 4 bases, and 10 bases lay in between. This CDR3 is 13 amino acids long. CDR3 bases: TGTGCCAGCAGTTTACAGGGCCCAGAGACCCAGTACTTC. Encoded protein: CASSLQGPETQYF.

The chain uses TRBV19 and TRBJ2-1; a possible D gene is TRBD2 (5 bases). V lost 1 base to trimming and J lost 7 bases, with 5 bases between them. CDR1 and CDR2 from the germline V gene are LNHDA and SQIVND (reference sequence). This CDR3 comprises 12 residues. CDR3 bases: TGTGCCAGTAGTATAGGCGGGAATGAGCAGTTCTTC. Protein sequence: CASSIGGNEQFF.

This chain links TRBV2 with TRBJ1-1; possibly TRBD1 for D (5 bases). The V end was cut by 7 bases, the J end by 6 bases, with 18 bases between. Germline lookup yields CDR1 SNHLY and CDR2 FYNNEI. The length of the CDR3 is 14 residues. The CDR3 loop reads CASTESGEAAEAFF. The CDR3 bases are TGTGCCAGCACCGAGTCGGGGGAAGCCGCTGAAGCTTTCTTT.

The chain couples TRBV5-4 to TRBJ2-7; TRBD2 matches at 7 bases. The CDR3 consists of 15 residues. Germline CDR1 reads SGHNT; CDR2 reads YYREEE (reference sequence). Trimming took 1 base from V and 3 from J; bases not matched to a gene: 7. The CDR3: CASSLRLAEGYEQYF. The DNA for the CDR3 is TGTGCCAGCAGCTTGCGTCTAGCGGAGGGCTACGAGCAGTACTTC.

V usage is TRBV9 and J usage is TRBJ1-4; no clear D. The CDR3 contains 14 residues. Germline-derived CDR1 and CDR2 are SGDLS and YYNGEE. The ends were cut back, 4 bases at V and 2 bases at J, with 9 bases in the middle. This CDR3 reads CASSTPGTNEKLFF. CDR3 sequence (DNA): TGTGCCAGCAGCACACCCGGGACTAATGAAAAACTGTTTTTT.